The next 6 T cell receptor beta chains were all read from a single sample in a study of T cell responses to AZD1222 COVID-19 vaccine. This table comes from immunoSEQ multiplex PCR, and its TCRdb copy is limited to in-frame clones, with some not included. The data contain roughly 58,000 clones, roughly 89% of them singletons. The specimen comprised peripheral blood, sampled 28 days after the second AZD1222 dose. The receptors derive from an adult who received the AZD1222 COVID-19 vaccine.

The gene calls are TRBV7-9 and TRBJ1-1; possible D gene TRBD1, 5 bases. CDR1 and CDR2 (germline): SEHNR, FQNEAQ (reference sequence). This CDR3 is built from 14 residues. Trimming pared 1 base from V and 1 base from J, leaving 7 bases between. CDR3 DNA sequence: TGTGCCAGCAGCTTAGGTAGGGGGAACACTGAAGCTTTCTTT. Encoded protein: CASSLGRGNTEAFF.

This clone was seen more than once but under ten times. The rearrangement joins TRBV3-1 (or the pseudogene TRBV3-2) to TRBJ1-1; D is uncertain. Germline loops: CDR1 LGHDT, CDR2 YNNKEL (reference sequence). The length of the CDR3 is 13 residues. V lost 3 bases and J 3 bases, leaving 8 bases between the germline ends. CDR3 sequence reads: CASSHSGDTEAFF. The CDR3 nucleotides read TGTGCCAGCAGCCATAGTGGGGACACTGAAGCTTTCTTT.

The chain uses TRBV6-2 or TRBV6-3 and TRBJ1-3; D not certain. Germline V gene data show CDR1 as MNHEY and CDR2 as SVGEGT. V lost 2 bases and J lost 1, with 9 bases in between. The CDR3 loop spans 15 amino acids. Here the CDR3 DNA reads TGTGCCAGCAGTTACGGTGGGATATCTGGAAACACCATATATTTT. This translates into CASSYGGISGNTIYF.

This chain joins TRBV11-2 and TRBJ2-7; the D gene is possibly TRBD1 (5 bases). V lost 0 bases and J lost 3, with 9 bases in between. This CDR3 is built from 14 residues. Germline loops: CDR1 SGHAT, CDR2 FQNNGV. CDR3 sequence reads: CASSLEGQGYEQYF. Written as DNA, the CDR3 is TGTGCCAGCAGCTTAGAGGGGCAGGGCTACGAGCAGTACTTC.

CDR3 coding DNA: TGTGCCAGTAGTAAGGGTCCCCCGCGGGGGAGCACAGATACGCAGTATTTT. This gives the protein CASSKGPPRGSTDTQYF. The V gene is TRBV19, the J gene TRBJ2-3; TRBD2 matches at 7 bases. The length of the CDR3 is 17 residues. Germline-derived CDR1 and CDR2 are LNHDA and SQIVND (reference sequence). The junction had 10 bases not matched to a gene; V was cut back by 4 bases and J by 0 bases.

This clone was found once. The V call is TRBV27, the J call TRBJ2-5, with D uncertain. CDR3 size: 15 residues. Trimming pared 0 bases from V and 3 bases from J, leaving 11 bases between. Per the germline V gene, CDR1 is MNHEY and CDR2 is SMNVEV (reference sequence). CDR3 in amino acids: CASSLSWATKETQYF. CDR3 sequence (DNA): TGTGCCAGCAGTTTATCTTGGGCTACCAAAGAGACCCAGTACTTC.